The table lists the clone carrying this T cell receptor beta chain with many counts. Other nucleotide sequences in the sample specify the same CDR3. What was sequenced were expressed TCRB transcripts, since all of the isolated RNA had been reverse transcribed. Profiling relied on immunoSEQ multiplex PCR, and the TCRdb table lists in-frame clones only, not all of them. Of 200,000 to 250,000 clones listed, 9.6% are singletons. The germline CDR1 and CDR2 sequences are ENHRY and SYGVKD. This CDR3 region has 12 residues. Trimming cost V 6 bases and J 0 bases, with 6 bases left between them. This sample was included in a study of beta chain features in type 1 diabetes.

J is TRBJ2-7 and V is TRBV10-3, with D tentatively TRBD2 (5 bases). This TCR came from a woman aged 18-30 years in good health. What was sequenced was naive CD4+ T cells from blood. The CDR3 DNA follows: TGTGCCATCAGCCGGGACTCCTACGAGCAGTACTTC. This sequence encodes CAISRDSYEQYF.